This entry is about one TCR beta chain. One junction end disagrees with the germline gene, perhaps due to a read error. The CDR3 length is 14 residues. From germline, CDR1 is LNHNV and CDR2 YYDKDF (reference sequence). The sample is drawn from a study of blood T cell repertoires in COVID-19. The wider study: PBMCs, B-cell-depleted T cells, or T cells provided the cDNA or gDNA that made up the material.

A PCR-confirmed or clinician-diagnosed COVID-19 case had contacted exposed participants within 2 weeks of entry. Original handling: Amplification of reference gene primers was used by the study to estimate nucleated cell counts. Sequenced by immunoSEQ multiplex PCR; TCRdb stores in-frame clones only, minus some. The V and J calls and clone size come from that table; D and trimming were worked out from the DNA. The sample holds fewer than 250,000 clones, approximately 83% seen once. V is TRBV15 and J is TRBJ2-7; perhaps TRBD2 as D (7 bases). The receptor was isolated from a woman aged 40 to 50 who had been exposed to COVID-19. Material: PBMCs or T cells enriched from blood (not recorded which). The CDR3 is CATSREGGTYEQYF. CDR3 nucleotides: TGTGCCACCAGCCGAGAGGGGGGGACCTACGAGCAGTACTTC.